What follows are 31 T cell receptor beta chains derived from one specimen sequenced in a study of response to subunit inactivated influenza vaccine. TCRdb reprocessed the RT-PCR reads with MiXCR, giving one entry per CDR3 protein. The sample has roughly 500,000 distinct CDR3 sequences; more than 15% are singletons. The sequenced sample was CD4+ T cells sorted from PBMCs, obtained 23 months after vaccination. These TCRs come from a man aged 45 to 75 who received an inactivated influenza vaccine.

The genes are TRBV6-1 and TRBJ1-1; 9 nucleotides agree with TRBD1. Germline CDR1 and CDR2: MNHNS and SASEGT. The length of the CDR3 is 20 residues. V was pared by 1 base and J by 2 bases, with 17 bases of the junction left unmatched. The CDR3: CASSEDDEGTGNYGNTEAFF. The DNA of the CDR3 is TGTGCCAGCAGTGAAGACGACGAGGGGACAGGGAATTATGGAAACACTGAAGCTTTCTTT.

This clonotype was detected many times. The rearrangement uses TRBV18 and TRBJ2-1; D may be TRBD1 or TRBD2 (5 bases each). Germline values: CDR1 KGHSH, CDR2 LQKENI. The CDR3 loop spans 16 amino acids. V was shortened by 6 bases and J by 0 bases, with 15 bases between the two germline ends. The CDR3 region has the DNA TGTGCCAGCTCCCCCGGTGGGGGTAGCTCCTACAATGAGCAGTTCTTC. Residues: CASSPGGGSSYNEQFF.

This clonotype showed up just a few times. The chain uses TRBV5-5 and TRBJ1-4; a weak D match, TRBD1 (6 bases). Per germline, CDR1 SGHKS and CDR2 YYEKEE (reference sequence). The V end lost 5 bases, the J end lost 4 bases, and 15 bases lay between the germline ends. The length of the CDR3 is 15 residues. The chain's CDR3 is CASRRPGQDNEKLFF. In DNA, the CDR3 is TGTGCCAGCAGACGGCCGGGACAAGATAATGAAAAACTGTTTTTT. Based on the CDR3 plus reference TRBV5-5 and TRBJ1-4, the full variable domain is DAGVTQSPTHLIKTRGQQVTLRCSPISGHKSVSWYQQVLGQGPQFIFQYYEKEERGRGNFPDRFSARQFPNYSSELNVNALLLGDSALYLCASRRPGQDNEKLFFGSGTQLSVL.

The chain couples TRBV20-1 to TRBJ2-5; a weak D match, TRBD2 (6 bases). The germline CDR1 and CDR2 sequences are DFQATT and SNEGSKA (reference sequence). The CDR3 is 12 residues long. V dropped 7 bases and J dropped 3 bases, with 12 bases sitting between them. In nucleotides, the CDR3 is TGCAGTGTTACCGGGAGCAAAGAGACCCAGTACTTC. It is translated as CSVTGSKETQYF.

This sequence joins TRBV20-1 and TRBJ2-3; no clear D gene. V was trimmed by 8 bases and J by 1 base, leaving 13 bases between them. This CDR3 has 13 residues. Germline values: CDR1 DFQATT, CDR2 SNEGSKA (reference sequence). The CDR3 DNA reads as TGCAGTTGGGTCCTCCCGGGCACAGATACGCAGTATTTT. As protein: CSWVLPGTDTQYF.

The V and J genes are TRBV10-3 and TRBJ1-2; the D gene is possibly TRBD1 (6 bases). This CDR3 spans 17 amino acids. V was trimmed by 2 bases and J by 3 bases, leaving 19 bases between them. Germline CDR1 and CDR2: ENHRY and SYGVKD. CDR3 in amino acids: CAISEDGGGRSDYGYTF. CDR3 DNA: TGTGCCATCAGTGAGGATGGCGGGGGCAGGTCGGACTATGGCTACACCTTC.

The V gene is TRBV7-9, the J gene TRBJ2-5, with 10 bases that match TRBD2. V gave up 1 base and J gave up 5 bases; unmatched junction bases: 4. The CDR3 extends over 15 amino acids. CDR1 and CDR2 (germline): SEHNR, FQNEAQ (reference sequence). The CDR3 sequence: CASSLVGTSDETQYF. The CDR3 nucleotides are TGTGCCAGCAGCTTAGTAGGGACTAGCGATGAGACCCAGTACTTC.

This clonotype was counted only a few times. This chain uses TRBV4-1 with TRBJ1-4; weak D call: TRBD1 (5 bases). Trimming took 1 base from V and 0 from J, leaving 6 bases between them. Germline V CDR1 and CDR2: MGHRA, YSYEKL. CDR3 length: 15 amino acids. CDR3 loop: CASSQAGPTNEKLFF. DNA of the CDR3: TGCGCCAGCAGCCAAGCAGGGCCAACTAATGAAAAACTGTTTTTT.

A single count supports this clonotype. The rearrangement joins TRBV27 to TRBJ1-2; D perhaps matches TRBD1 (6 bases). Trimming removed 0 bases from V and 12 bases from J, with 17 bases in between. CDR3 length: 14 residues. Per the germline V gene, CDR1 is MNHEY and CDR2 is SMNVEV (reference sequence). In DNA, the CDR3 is TGTGCCAGCAGTTTATCTTCTGGGGGGCTCGGCCACACCTTC. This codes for CASSLSSGGLGHTF.

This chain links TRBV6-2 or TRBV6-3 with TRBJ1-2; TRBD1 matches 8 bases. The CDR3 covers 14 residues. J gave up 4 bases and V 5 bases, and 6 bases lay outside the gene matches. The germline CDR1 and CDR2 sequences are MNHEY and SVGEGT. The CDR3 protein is CASSGQGGSYGYTF. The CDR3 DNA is TGTGCCAGCAGTGGACAGGGCGGTTCCTATGGCTACACCTTC.

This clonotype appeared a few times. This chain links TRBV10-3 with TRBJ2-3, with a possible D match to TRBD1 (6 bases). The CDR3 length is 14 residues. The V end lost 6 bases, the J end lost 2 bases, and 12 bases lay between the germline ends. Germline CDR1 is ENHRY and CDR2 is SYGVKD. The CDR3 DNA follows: TGTGCCATCAGCCGGACAGCTAACACAGATACGCAGTATTTT. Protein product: CAISRTANTDTQYF.

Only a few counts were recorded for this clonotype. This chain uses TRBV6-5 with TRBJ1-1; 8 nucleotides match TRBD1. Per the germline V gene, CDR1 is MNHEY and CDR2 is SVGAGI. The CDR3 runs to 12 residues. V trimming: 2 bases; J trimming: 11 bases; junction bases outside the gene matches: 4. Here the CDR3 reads CASSYADRDAFF. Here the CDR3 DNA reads TGTGCCAGCAGTTACGCGGACAGGGATGCTTTCTTT.

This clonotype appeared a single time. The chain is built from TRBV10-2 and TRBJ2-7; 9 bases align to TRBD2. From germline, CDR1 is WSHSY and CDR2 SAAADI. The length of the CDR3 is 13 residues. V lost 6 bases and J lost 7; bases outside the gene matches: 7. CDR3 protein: CASRLGLAPEQYF. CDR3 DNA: TGCGCCAGCAGGTTGGGACTAGCACCTGAGCAGTACTTC.

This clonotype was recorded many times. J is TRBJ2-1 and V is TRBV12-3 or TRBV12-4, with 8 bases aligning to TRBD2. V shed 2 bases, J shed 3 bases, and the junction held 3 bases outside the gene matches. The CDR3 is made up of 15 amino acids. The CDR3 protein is CASSLSLAGYNEQFF. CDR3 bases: TGTGCCAGCAGTTTAAGTCTAGCGGGCTACAATGAGCAGTTCTTC.

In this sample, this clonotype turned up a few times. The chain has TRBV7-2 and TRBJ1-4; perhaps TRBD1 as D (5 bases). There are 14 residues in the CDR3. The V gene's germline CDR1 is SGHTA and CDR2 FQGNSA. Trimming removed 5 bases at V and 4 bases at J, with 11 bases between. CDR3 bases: TGTGCCAGCAGCCCCCGGGACGGTAATGAAAAACTGTTTTTT. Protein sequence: CASSPRDGNEKLFF.

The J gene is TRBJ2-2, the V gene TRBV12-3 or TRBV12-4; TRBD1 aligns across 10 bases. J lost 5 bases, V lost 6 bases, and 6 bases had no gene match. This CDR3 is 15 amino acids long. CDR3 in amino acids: CASRRDRGATGELFF. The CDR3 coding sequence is TGTGCCAGCAGGCGGGACAGGGGCGCAACCGGGGAGCTGTTTTTT.

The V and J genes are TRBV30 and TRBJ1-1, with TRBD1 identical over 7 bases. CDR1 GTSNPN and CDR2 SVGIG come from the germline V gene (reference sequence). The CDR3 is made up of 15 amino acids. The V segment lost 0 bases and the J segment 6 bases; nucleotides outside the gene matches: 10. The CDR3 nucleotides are TGTGCCTGGAGTGTCGGAAGGGGGCGAATATCTGAAGCTTTCTTT. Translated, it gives CAWSVGRGRISEAFF. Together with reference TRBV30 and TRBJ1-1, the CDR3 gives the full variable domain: SQTIHQWPATLVQPVGSPLSLECTVEGTSNPNLYWYRQAAGRGLQLLFYSVGIGQISSEVPQNLSASRPQDRQFILSSKKLLLSDSGFYLCAWSVGRGRISEAFFGQGTRLTVV.

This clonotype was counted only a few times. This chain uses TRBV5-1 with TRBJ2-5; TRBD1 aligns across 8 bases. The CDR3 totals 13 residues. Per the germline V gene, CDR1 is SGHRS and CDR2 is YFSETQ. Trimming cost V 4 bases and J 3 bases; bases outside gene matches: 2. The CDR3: CASSKGQEETQYF. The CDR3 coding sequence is TGCGCCAGCAGCAAGGGACAGGAAGAGACCCAGTACTTC.

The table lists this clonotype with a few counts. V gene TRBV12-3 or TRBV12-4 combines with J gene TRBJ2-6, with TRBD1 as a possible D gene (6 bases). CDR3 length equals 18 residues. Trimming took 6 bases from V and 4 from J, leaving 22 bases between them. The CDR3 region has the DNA TGTGCCAGCAGCCAAAAACAGGGACCCACGGGGGGGGCCAACGTCCTGACTTTC. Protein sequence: CASSQKQGPTGGANVLTF.

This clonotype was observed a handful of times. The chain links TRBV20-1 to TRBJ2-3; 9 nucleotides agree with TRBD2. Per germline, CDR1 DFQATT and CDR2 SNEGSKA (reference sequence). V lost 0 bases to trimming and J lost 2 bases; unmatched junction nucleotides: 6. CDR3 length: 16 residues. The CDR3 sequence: CSARDYLAGYTDTQYF. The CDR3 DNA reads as TGCAGTGCTAGAGATTACCTAGCGGGATACACAGATACGCAGTATTTT.

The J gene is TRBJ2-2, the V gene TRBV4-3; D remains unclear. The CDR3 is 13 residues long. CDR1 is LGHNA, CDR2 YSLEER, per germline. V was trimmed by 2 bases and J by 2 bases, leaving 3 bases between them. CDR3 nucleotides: TGCGCCAGCAGCCAACTAAACACCGGGGAGCTGTTTTTT. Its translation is CASSQLNTGELFF.

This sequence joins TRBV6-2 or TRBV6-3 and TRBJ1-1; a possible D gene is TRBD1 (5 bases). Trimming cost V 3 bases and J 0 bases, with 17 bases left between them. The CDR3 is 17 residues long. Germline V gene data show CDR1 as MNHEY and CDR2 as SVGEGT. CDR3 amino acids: CASSYNLWGGLNTEAFF. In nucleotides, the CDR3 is TGTGCCAGCAGTTATAATCTCTGGGGGGGTCTGAACACTGAAGCTTTCTTT.

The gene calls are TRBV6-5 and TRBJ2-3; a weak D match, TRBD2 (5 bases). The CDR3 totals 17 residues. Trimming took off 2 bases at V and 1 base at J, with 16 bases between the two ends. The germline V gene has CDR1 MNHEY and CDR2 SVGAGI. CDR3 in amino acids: CASSYAFGRTGTDTQYF. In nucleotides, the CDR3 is TGTGCCAGCAGTTACGCTTTTGGGCGGACTGGCACAGATACGCAGTATTTT.

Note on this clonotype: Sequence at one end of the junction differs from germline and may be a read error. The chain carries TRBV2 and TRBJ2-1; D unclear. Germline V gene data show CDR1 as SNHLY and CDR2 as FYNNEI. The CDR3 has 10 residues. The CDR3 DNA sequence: TGTGCCAGCAGTGAAGCGCAGGAGCTCTTC. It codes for CASSEAQELF.

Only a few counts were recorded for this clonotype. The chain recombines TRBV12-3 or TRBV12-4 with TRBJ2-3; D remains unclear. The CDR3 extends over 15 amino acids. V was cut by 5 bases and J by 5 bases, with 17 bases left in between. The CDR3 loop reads CASSPDEIRGDTQYF. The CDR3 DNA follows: TGTGCCAGCAGTCCTGACGAAATCCGAGGAGATACGCAGTATTTT.

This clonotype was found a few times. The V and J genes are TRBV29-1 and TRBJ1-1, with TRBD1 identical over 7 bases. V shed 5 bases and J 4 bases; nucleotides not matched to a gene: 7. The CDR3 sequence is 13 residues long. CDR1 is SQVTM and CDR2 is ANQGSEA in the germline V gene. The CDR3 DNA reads TGCAGCGTTATTAGACAGGGTGGCACTGAAGCTTTCTTT. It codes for CSVIRQGGTEAFF.

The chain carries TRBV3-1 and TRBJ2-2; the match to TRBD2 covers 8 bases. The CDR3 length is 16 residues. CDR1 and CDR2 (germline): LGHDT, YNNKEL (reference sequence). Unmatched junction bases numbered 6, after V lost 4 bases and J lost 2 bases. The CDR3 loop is CASSLTAGANTGELFF. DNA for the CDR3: TGTGCCAGCAGCCTAACAGCGGGAGCCAACACCGGGGAGCTGTTTTTT.

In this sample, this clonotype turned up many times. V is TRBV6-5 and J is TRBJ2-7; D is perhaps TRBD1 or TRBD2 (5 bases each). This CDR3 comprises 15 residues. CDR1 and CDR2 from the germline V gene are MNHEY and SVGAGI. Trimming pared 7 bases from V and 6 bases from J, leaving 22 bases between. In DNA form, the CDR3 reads TGTGCCAGCAATTCCGGGACCCTTCTCTCAAGCGAGCAGTACTTC. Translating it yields CASNSGTLLSSEQYF.

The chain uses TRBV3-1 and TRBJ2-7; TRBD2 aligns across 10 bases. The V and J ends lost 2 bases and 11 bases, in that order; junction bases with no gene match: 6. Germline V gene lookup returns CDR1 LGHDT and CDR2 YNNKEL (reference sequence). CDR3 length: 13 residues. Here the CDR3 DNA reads TGTGCCAGCAGCCAAACTAGCGGGGCTTTGGAGTACTTC. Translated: CASSQTSGALEYF.

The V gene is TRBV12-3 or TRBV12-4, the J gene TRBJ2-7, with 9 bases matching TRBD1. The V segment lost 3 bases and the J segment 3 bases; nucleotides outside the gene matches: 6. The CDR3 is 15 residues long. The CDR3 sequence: CASSFGGQGVYEQYF. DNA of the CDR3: TGTGCCAGCAGTTTTGGGGGACAGGGAGTCTACGAGCAGTACTTC.

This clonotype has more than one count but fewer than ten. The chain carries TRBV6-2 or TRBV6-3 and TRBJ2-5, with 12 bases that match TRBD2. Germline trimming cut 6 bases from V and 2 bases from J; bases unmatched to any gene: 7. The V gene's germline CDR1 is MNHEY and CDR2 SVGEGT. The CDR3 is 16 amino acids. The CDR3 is CASSRTSGGLQETQYF. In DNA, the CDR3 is TGTGCCAGCAGCCGTACTAGCGGGGGGCTGCAAGAGACCCAGTACTTC.